This record concerns one T cell receptor beta chain sequence. In the study's own analysis: Reference gene primer amplification in the assay estimated nucleated cell counts. Sequenced by immunoSEQ multiplex PCR; TCRdb stores in-frame clones only, minus some. That table furnishes V, J and clone size, whereas the DNA furnished D and trimming. This table has a few hundred thousand clones, roughly nine tenths appearing once. The sample comes from a study of blood T cell repertoires in COVID-19. Study as a whole: T cells, B-cell-depleted T cells, or PBMCs supplied cDNA or gDNA.

Participant age was roughly 18 to 90 years, and participants resided in fewer than 25 US areas. Trimming cost V 0 bases and J 0 bases, with 10 bases left between them. The CDR3 is 16 residues long. The germline gives CDR1 SGHTS, CDR2 YDEGEE. This sequence was found in a woman aged 25 to 45 who had recovered from COVID-19. The sequencing sample was made of PBMCs or T cells enriched from blood (not recorded which). The genes are TRBV5-8 and TRBJ2-1, with a tentative D call TRBD1 (5 bases). The CDR3 sequence is CASSLETVSSYNEQFF. The CDR3 coding sequence is TGTGCCAGCAGCTTGGAGACAGTGAGCTCCTACAATGAGCAGTTCTTC.